A selection of T cell receptor beta chains follows, all from one sample in a study of T cells in Graves' hyperthyroidism and ophthalmopathy. In TCRdb, the multiplex PCR reads were re-called with MiXCR into one record per CDR3 protein. The sample yields 490,000 or so distinct CDR3 sequences, about 20% seen once. Sequenced input: blood. These receptors all stem from a woman in her 70s with Graves' ophthalmopathy. The CDR3 runs from the conserved cysteine through the conserved F or W. Fields, in order: clone size, V gene, CDR3 protein. Rows give clone size only sometimes, using once, few, many, or a class for an expanded clone.

.,TRBV28,CASRTSGAGEQYF
many,TRBV2,CASSLRNKASQETQYF
.,TRBV20-1,CSARDLAGGHYEQYF
few,TRBV7-2,CASSPPQGEDYGYTF
.,TRBV6-2/TRBV6-3,CASSRLAGGIYNEQFF
.,TRBV27,CASKRQGGSGYTF
.,TRBV6-1,CASSEQTVLVTEAFF
many,TRBV6-2/TRBV6-3,CASNRDRDTGELFF
.,TRBV7-9,CASSLGGSVTYNEQFF
.,TRBV20-1,CSARDMGLAGKTQYF
.,TRBV6-2/TRBV6-3,CASDPGLAGVTQYF
.,TRBV2,CVSSRAGREQYF
.,TRBV4-1,CASSQFPSGANVLTF
few,TRBV19,CASRPGAQETQYF
many,TRBV27,CASRDWKRGTDTQYF
.,TRBV25-1,CASSDFSGSSGSMDEQFF
.,TRBV5-1,CASSSLGGGANTEAFF
.,TRBV5-1,CASSFRDGKNIQYF
many,TRBV11-2,CASSPLAAWGETQYF
.,TRBV25-1,CASSEYKGAASGRHTDTQYF
.,TRBV6-2/TRBV6-3,CASRTQGAHTEAFF
many,TRBV7-2,CASSIAGSLETQYF
.,TRBV29-1,CSVESVTSWNEQFF
.,TRBV28,CASSPGQVGGNTIYF
many,TRBV28,CASRGLAGVGNTGELFF
few,TRBV30,CAWSARGEEAFF
few,TRBV13,CASSRTSGAQETQYF
many,TRBV12-3/TRBV12-4,CASSPLRWGGQPQHF